One TCR beta chain is described in this entry. Its cognate antigen is unknown. TCRdb fed the PCR reads into MiXCR, producing one record per CDR3 protein. Of more than 550,000 distinct CDR3 sequences listed, 25% were seen once; the top ten hold 0.7% to 0.95%. This entry belongs to a study of molecular identifiers for immune sequencing clone quantification. Turning to the study itself: Replicate experiments took RNA from about 21,000 or 97,000 naive CD8 cells, divided it five ways and sequenced four. General study points: Clones of above 20 RNA copies carried over 99% of effector molecules; in naive cells they carried under 1%.

V was cut by 8 bases and J by 3 bases, with 17 bases left in between. The length of the CDR3 is 13 residues. CDR1 is GTSNPN, CDR2 SVGIG, per germline (reference sequence). RNA fractions of 10%, 30% or 50% and roughly 18,000 to 1,000,000 sorted cells were the source of naive CD8 libraries. Sorting was used to obtain naive CD8 T cells (CD8+CD4-CCR7+CD45RA+). The sequence derives from a human donor in good health. Some libraries in this study had Jurkat cell RNA spiked in. The chain combines TRBV30 with TRBJ2-7; weak D call: TRBD2 (5 bases). The specimen was naive CD8+ T cells from blood, with Jurkat cell RNA spiked in. Subset in this sample: FACS-sorted CD8+CD4-CCR7+CD45RA+ naive T cells. As DNA, the CDR3 is TGTGCCCAACGAACTAGAGGAATCTACGAGCAGTACTTC. This sequence encodes CAQRTRGIYEQYF.